This passage covers 11 T cell receptor beta chains from one sample sequenced in a study of control samples from healthy donors and cancer patients. Clones were read by immunoSEQ multiplex PCR, and TCRdb kept only the in-frame ones, dropping some. This sample has 150,000 to 200,000 clones, with around 89% found just once. The sequenced material came from blood. These receptors were collected from a woman aged 50 to 65 in good health.

The rearrangement links TRBV11-2 to TRBJ2-7; D is unclear. The length of the CDR3 is 12 residues. From germline, CDR1 is SGHAT and CDR2 FQNNGV. The ends were cut back, 6 bases at V and 6 bases at J, with 12 bases in the middle. CDR3 amino acids: CASSSGLGEQYF. Written as DNA, the CDR3 is TGTGCCAGCAGTTCTGGGCTCGGCGAGCAGTACTTC.

The chain is built from TRBV5-1 and TRBJ1-1; tentatively, D is TRBD1 (6 bases). V lost 4 bases to trimming and J lost 6 bases, with 13 bases between them. The CDR3 sequence is 13 residues long. Germline values: CDR1 SGHRS, CDR2 YFSETQ. The CDR3 sequence: CASSLQGRPEAFF. CDR3 DNA: TGCGCCAGCAGCCTACAGGGTCGACCTGAAGCTTTCTTT. Using reference TRBV5-1 and TRBJ1-1 for the parts outside the CDR3, the full variable domain is KAGVTQTPRYLIKTRGQQVTLSCSPISGHRSVSWYQQTPGQGLQFLFEYFSETQRNKGNFPGRFSGRQFSNSRSEMNVSTLELGDSALYLCASSLQGRPEAFFGQGTRLTVV.

The chain's CDR3 is CTSSHQRAGGLLGDYEQYF. The CDR3 nucleotides read TGCACCAGCAGCCATCAAAGAGCGGGAGGGCTGCTTGGGGACTACGAGCAGTACTTC. V and J are TRBV1 and TRBJ2-7; the table's D call TRBD2 went unverified against the DNA. TRBV1 counts as a pseudogene. The CDR3 is 19 residues long.

This chain links TRBV5-8 with TRBJ2-1, with TRBD2 matching over 7 bases. The CDR3 runs to 18 residues. Per the germline V gene, CDR1 is SGHTS and CDR2 is YDEGEE. Trimming took 1 base from V and 1 from J; bases not matched to a gene: 11. DNA for the CDR3: TGTGCCAGCAGCTTGAGCGGGACCTCGGTTATTTCCTACAATGAGCAGTTCTTC. It codes for CASSLSGTSVISYNEQFF. The variable domain in full, with the rest retrieved from reference TRBV5-8 and TRBJ2-1, is EAGVTQSPTHLIKTRGQQATLRCSPISGHTSVYWYQQALGLGLQFLLWYDEGEERNRGNFPPRFSGRQFPNYSSELNVNALELEDSALYLCASSLSGTSVISYNEQFFGPGTRLTVL.

The chain joins TRBV7-2 to TRBJ1-5, with 7 bases that match TRBD1. Germline-derived CDR1 and CDR2 are SGHTA and FQGNSA. The CDR3 sequence is 16 residues long. V lost 3 bases and J lost 1; bases outside the gene matches: 6. The CDR3 DNA reads as TGTGCCAGCAGCTTTTCAGGGGGACAGAGCAATCAGCCCCAGCATTTT. Translated, it gives CASSFSGGQSNQPQHF.

As regards this clone: In the same sample, other DNA sequences code for this CDR3. The chain couples TRBV27 to TRBJ2-7; D is ambiguous. The germline gives CDR1 MNHEY, CDR2 SMNVEV (reference sequence). CDR3 length: 14 amino acids. The germline V and J ends were trimmed by 0 bases and 6 bases, with 12 bases remaining between them. The CDR3 is CASSLSARNSEQYF. CDR3 DNA sequence: TGTGCCAGCAGTTTATCGGCTAGAAACAGCGAGCAGTACTTC.

V gene TRBV4-3 combines with J gene TRBJ2-7, with D unresolved. The CDR3 loop spans 14 amino acids. Trimming removed 4 bases at V and 3 bases at J, with 13 bases between. Germline CDR1 reads LGHNA; CDR2 reads YSLEER. CDR3 sequence: CASSPDRGDYEQYF. CDR3 nucleotides: TGCGCCAGCAGCCCCGACCGAGGTGACTACGAGCAGTACTTC.

The chain has TRBV27 and TRBJ1-4; a weak D match, TRBD1 (5 bases). V was clipped by 2 bases and J by 7 bases, with 14 bases between them. Germline V lookup: CDR1 MNHEY, CDR2 SMNVEV (reference sequence). This CDR3 is built from 15 residues. CDR3 coding DNA: TGTGCCAGCAGTTTAGCTGCAGGGCAGGCTGAAAAACTGTTTTTT. Encoded protein: CASSLAAGQAEKLFF.

This clone was seen more than once but under ten times. V is TRBV28 and J is TRBJ1-5; no firm D call. CDR1 and CDR2 (germline): MDHEN, SYDVKM. This CDR3 contains 13 residues. Trimming removed 3 bases from V and 6 bases from J, with 9 bases in between. The chain's CDR3 is CASSFGGSQPQHF. The CDR3 region has the DNA TGTGCCAGCAGTTTCGGAGGGAGTCAGCCCCAGCATTTT.

CDR3 DNA sequence: TGCAGTGCTAGGTACATCCAGGGGCAGTTCTTC. It encodes CSARYIQGQFF. V and J are TRBV20-1 and TRBJ2-1; D may be TRBD1 (5 bases). The CDR3 has 11 amino acids. The V end was cut by 3 bases, the J end by 12 bases, with 12 bases between. Germline V lookup: CDR1 DFQATT, CDR2 SNEGSKA (reference sequence).

This clone was picked up a small number of times. The CDR3 bases are TGTGCCAGCAGCCGGATCGGACAGGTGAATGAAAAACTGTTTTTT. This encodes CASSRIGQVNEKLFF. The chain combines TRBV3-1 (or the pseudogene TRBV3-2) with TRBJ1-4; 7 nucleotides match TRBD1. From germline, CDR1 is LGHDT and CDR2 YNNKEL (reference sequence). The CDR3 is made up of 15 amino acids. V lost 4 bases to trimming and J lost 5 bases; unmatched junction nucleotides: 7.